The following is a TCR beta chain sequence with its context. The sample comes from a study of control samples from healthy donors and cancer patients. Here immunoSEQ multiplex PCR was the method, and the copy in TCRdb shows in-frame clones only, minus some. The data contain around 120,000 clones, 75% to 90% of them seen just once; the ten biggest clones take up 1.1%. The sequencing sample was made of PBMCs. This sequence was found in a woman between 50 and 59 years old with colorectal cancer.

DNA of the CDR3: TGTGCCAGCAGCTCCCGGCGGGGCGGCGGGGAGCTGTTTTTT. Encoded protein: CASSSRRGGGELFF. The chain combines TRBV5-4 with TRBJ2-2; D perhaps matches TRBD2 (6 bases). The CDR3 covers 14 residues. V was pared by 3 bases and J by 7 bases, with 13 bases between. From germline, CDR1 is SGHNT and CDR2 YYREEE (reference sequence). The full variable domain, rest sourced from reference TRBV5-4 and TRBJ2-2, is ETGVTQSPTHLIKTRGQQVTLRCSSQSGHNTVSWYQQALGQGPQFIFQYYREEENGRGNFPPRFSGLQFPNYSSELNVNALELDDSALYLCASSSRRGGGELFFGEGSRLTVL.